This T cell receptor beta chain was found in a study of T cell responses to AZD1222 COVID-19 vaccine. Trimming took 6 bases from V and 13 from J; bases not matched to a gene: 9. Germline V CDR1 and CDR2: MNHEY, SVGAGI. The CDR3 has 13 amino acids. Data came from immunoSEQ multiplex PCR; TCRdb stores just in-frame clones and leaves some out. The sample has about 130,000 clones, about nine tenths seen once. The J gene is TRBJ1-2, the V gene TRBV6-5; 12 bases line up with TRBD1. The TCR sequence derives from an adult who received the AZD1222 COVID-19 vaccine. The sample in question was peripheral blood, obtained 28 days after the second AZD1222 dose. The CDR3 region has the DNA TGTGCCAGCAGCGCCGACCGGGACAGGGGGCCCACCTTC. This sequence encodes CASSADRDRGPTF.